This record covers a single T cell receptor beta chain. What it binds is not known. The table came from immunoSEQ multiplex PCR; TCRdb's copy has only in-frame clones and leaves some out. The data hold about 100,000 clones, with roughly 90% observed a single time. Germline V gives CDR1 SGHTA, CDR2 FQGNSA. Trimming pared 4 bases from V and 2 bases from J, leaving 12 bases between. CDR3 length: 14 residues. The data are from a study of T cell responses to AZD1222 COVID-19 vaccine. Across the whole study: Second-dose groups at about 4 or about 12 weeks were pooled.

Overall study results and limits: Increased Spike-specific TCR breadth and depth were observed after two AZD1222 doses. In a largely white British group with more females than males, clonal diversity was possibly underestimated.

Sequencing was performed on peripheral blood, taken on day 0 of AZD1222 vaccination. This clonotype was obtained from an adult in good health. The V gene is TRBV7-2, the J gene TRBJ2-7; D is unclear. The CDR3 nucleotides are TGTGCCAGCAGCTCGACCGGCCAAACCTACGAGCAGTACTTC. Translating it yields CASSSTGQTYEQYF.